Below, 18 T cell receptor beta chains from the same sample are listed, as sequenced in a study of shared clonotypes between healthy human individuals. The naive CD8 population came from CD45RO-negative cells selected for CCR7, without terminally differentiated effector memory CD45RA+ cells. Some clones are missing from TCRdb's copy, which holds only in-frame ones; the method was immunoSEQ multiplex PCR. The table records about 2.2 million clones, around 93% of them present only once. Material: naive CD8+ T cells from PBMCs. The receptors derive from a man younger than 35 in good health. Some clones in this sample may be carry-over from other donors' samples.

V and J are TRBV9 and TRBJ2-7; no definite D call. The CDR3 totals 15 residues. With 0 bases removed from V and 3 bases from J, the gap between germline ends came to 13 bases. From germline, CDR1 is SGDLS and CDR2 YYNGEE. The CDR3 DNA reads as TGTGCCAGCAGCGTAGGGCAGGAGCCTCGCTACGAGCAGTACTTC. Translation gives CASSVGQEPRYEQYF.

The chain is built from TRBV28 and TRBJ2-2; 10 nucleotides align to TRBD1. The CDR3 spans 13 residues. The V segment lost 10 bases and the J segment 5 bases; nucleotides outside the gene matches: 4. Per the germline V gene, CDR1 is MDHEN and CDR2 is SYDVKM. CDR3 residues: CAIDRGQTGELFF. The CDR3 DNA follows: TGTGCCATCGACAGGGGGCAAACCGGGGAGCTGTTTTTT.

The chain combines TRBV19 with TRBJ2-7; 8 bases align to TRBD1. This CDR3 is 15 amino acids long. V dropped 4 bases and J dropped 0; count of bases not matched to a gene: 5. Germline CDR1 reads LNHDA; CDR2 reads SQIVND (reference sequence). As DNA, the CDR3 is TGTGCCAGTAGTAGACGGACAGGGAGCTCCTACGAGCAGTACTTC. It yields the protein CASSRRTGSSYEQYF.

Comments on this clone: Other DNA sequences in the same sample also yield this CDR3. V is TRBV27 and J is TRBJ1-5; D might be TRBD1 (6 bases). Germline V CDR1 and CDR2: MNHEY, SMNVEV (reference sequence). Trimming removed 5 bases at V and 0 bases at J, with 11 bases between. The CDR3 has 15 residues. CDR3 region: CASSPDSYSNQPQHF. The CDR3 DNA sequence: TGTGCCAGCAGTCCGGACAGCTATAGCAATCAGCCCCAGCATTTT.

As to this clone: Other DNA sequences in the sample encode the same CDR3. V gene TRBV7-9 combines with J gene TRBJ1-5; D is ambiguous. The CDR3 is 13 amino acids. Germline CDR1 is SEHNR and CDR2 is FQNEAQ (reference sequence). The germline V and J ends were trimmed by 1 base and 1 base, with 2 bases remaining between them. The CDR3 DNA reads TGTGCCAGCAGCTTAGTCAGCAATCAGCCCCAGCATTTT. This encodes CASSLVSNQPQHF.

This clone was recorded only once. The V call is TRBV27, the J call TRBJ2-5; D is unresolved. Germline V gives CDR1 MNHEY, CDR2 SMNVEV (reference sequence). CDR3 size: 17 residues. Trimming removed 5 bases at V and 4 bases at J, with 23 bases between. CDR3 DNA: TGTGCCAGCAGTCCGATCGCTTTACGAACCCCCCGAGAGACCCAGTACTTC. This sequence encodes CASSPIALRTPRETQYF.

The chain carries TRBV27 and TRBJ1-5, with 7 bases identical to TRBD1. This CDR3 has 15 residues. Germline-derived CDR1 and CDR2 are MNHEY and SMNVEV (reference sequence). The V gene end was trimmed by 7 bases and the J gene end by 7 bases; junction bases not matched to a gene: 13. CDR3 sequence (DNA): TGTGCCAGCACTCTAGGCCGCACAGGGGTACAGCCCCAGCATTTT. The encoded protein is CASTLGRTGVQPQHF.

The gene calls are TRBV29-1 and TRBJ2-1; D is undetermined. Between the trimmed V and J ends, which lost 0 bases and 12 bases, there was a span of 3 bases. CDR3 length equals 9 residues. CDR1 is SQVTM and CDR2 is ANQGSEA in the germline V gene. The CDR3 region has the DNA TGCAGCGTTGAAGATCGGCAGTTCTTC. Amino acid sequence: CSVEDRQFF.

V is TRBV2 and J is TRBJ2-3; weak D call: TRBD2 (7 bases). Between the trimmed V and J ends, which lost 4 bases and 1 base, there was a span of 9 bases. From germline, CDR1 is SNHLY and CDR2 FYNNEI. The CDR3 sequence is 14 residues long. The CDR3 DNA reads TGTGCCAGCAGTGGGGGGGGGCGCACAGATACGCAGTATTTT. Translated: CASSGGGRTDTQYF.

CDR3: CASSSRGEQYF. The DNA of the CDR3 is TGCGCCAGCAGCTCGCGGGGTGAACAGTACTTC. The chain recombines TRBV5-1 with TRBJ2-5; a weak D match, TRBD2 (6 bases). V lost 3 bases, J lost 11 bases, and 11 bases lay in between. Germline values: CDR1 SGHRS, CDR2 YFSETQ. This CDR3 region has 11 residues.

The chain combines TRBV7-2 with TRBJ2-7; TRBD2 agrees at 7 bases. V lost 2 bases, J lost 1 base, and 8 bases stayed unmatched. This CDR3 region has 16 residues. CDR1 is SGHTA and CDR2 is FQGNSA in the germline V gene. For the CDR3, the DNA is TGTGCCAGCAGCTTACGAACGGGAGGATTTTCCTACGAGCAGTACTTC. Translation gives CASSLRTGGFSYEQYF.

The chain uses TRBV15 and TRBJ2-1; 8 nucleotides agree with TRBD2. The CDR3 is 15 residues long. J gave up 8 bases and V 1 base, and 7 bases lay outside the gene matches. Germline loops: CDR1 LNHNV, CDR2 YYDKDF (reference sequence). This chain's CDR3 is CATSRVREGNHEQFF. The CDR3 nucleotides are TGTGCCACCAGCAGAGTACGGGAGGGCAATCATGAGCAGTTCTTC.

As concerns this clone: Other DNA sequences in this sample translate to the same CDR3. The gene calls are TRBV9 and TRBJ2-3; 8 bases map to TRBD2. Germline values: CDR1 SGDLS, CDR2 YYNGEE. Trimming cost V 4 bases and J 1 base; bases outside gene matches: 5. The CDR3 covers 15 residues. The CDR3 loop is CASSLSGTRTDTQYF. CDR3 in DNA: TGTGCCAGCAGCCTTAGCGGGACGCGCACAGATACGCAGTATTTT.

CDR3 nucleotides: TGTGCCAGCAGCGCGGGACAGACCCTCTACGAGCAGTACTTC. This translates into CASSAGQTLYEQYF. The chain joins TRBV7-9 to TRBJ2-7, with D perhaps TRBD1 (7 bases). Deletions cut 5 bases from V and 3 bases from J, with 14 bases between. There are 14 residues in the CDR3. In germline, CDR1 is SEHNR, CDR2 FQNEAQ (reference sequence).

The gene calls are TRBV28 and TRBJ2-3; D possibly uses TRBD1 or TRBD2 (6 bases each). The CDR3 totals 14 residues. Trimming took off 7 bases at V and 0 bases at J, with 11 bases between the two ends. The V gene's germline CDR1 is MDHEN and CDR2 SYDVKM. The DNA of the CDR3 is TGTGCCAGCACCCGGGGGCCTAGCACAGATACGCAGTATTTT. Its protein is CASTRGPSTDTQYF.

This clone was detected only once. The chain has TRBV6-5 and TRBJ2-7; TRBD1 aligns across 7 bases. Losses at the gene ends were 10 bases for V and 6 bases for J; bases not matched to a gene: 6. The CDR3 covers 11 residues. The V gene's germline CDR1 is MNHEY and CDR2 SVGAGI. This chain's CDR3 is CATTQGVEQYF. DNA for the CDR3: TGTGCCACTACCCAGGGGGTCGAGCAGTACTTC.

The chain combines TRBV28 with TRBJ2-7, with 7 bases matching TRBD1. Germline CDR1 MDHEN, CDR2 SYDVKM. The CDR3 runs 16 residues. V lost 6 bases to trimming and J lost 2 bases; unmatched junction nucleotides: 13. The CDR3 coding sequence is TGTGCCAGCAGCTTACTAGGGGACAGAGTACCCTACGAGCAGTACTTC. It encodes CASSLLGDRVPYEQYF.

The rearrangement uses TRBV7-9 and TRBJ2-1; D is ambiguous. The CDR3 totals 13 residues. V was cut by 5 bases and J by 7 bases, with 12 bases left in between. Per germline, CDR1 SEHNR and CDR2 FQNEAQ (reference sequence). CDR3 DNA: TGTGCCAGCAGCCCGACTGCTAGGAATGAGCAGTTCTTC. It yields the protein CASSPTARNEQFF.